These 19 T cell receptor beta chains were all obtained from the same sample, sequenced in a study of blood T cells in healthy people across ages. Primers used in a second PCR of roughly 6 to 11 cycles were a sample-barcoded 5' primer and a J-beta primer mix. Each CDR3 protein is one row after TCRdb ran MiXCR on the 5' RACE reads. The data hold approximately 810,000 distinct CDR3 sequences, with around 36% observed a single time. The sample taken for sequencing was blood. These receptors originate from a young man in good health.

The table lists this clonotype with many counts. This sequence joins TRBV7-2 and TRBJ2-7; D perhaps matches TRBD1 (6 bases). Germline lookup yields CDR1 SGHTA and CDR2 FQGNSA. The ends were cut back, 2 bases at V and 3 bases at J, with 14 bases in the middle. The CDR3 spans 15 residues. Here the CDR3 DNA reads TGTGCCAGCAGCTTAATGACGGGACAACTCTACGAGCAGTACTTC. Its translation: CASSLMTGQLYEQYF.

The rearrangement joins TRBV5-1 to TRBJ2-5; 10 bases are a match to TRBD2. Germline loops: CDR1 SGHRS, CDR2 YFSETQ. Trimming cost V 0 bases and J 5 bases; bases outside gene matches: 7. CDR3 length: 16 amino acids. CDR3 bases: TGCGCCAGCAGCTTGGATGGACTAGCGGCCTCCGAGACCCAGTACTTC. Amino acid sequence: CASSLDGLAASETQYF.

The table lists this clonotype with a few counts. J is TRBJ1-2 and V is TRBV24-1; TRBD1 is a possible D gene (6 bases). The CDR3 contains 15 residues. With 2 bases removed from V and 2 bases from J, the gap between germline ends came to 11 bases. Germline V gene sequence: CDR1 KGHDR, CDR2 SFDVKD. The CDR3: CATSDSRQGNYGYTF. CDR3 nucleotide sequence: TGTGCCACCAGTGATTCCCGGCAGGGGAACTATGGCTACACCTTC.

In its sample, this clonotype was seen a few times. The chain combines TRBV20-1 with TRBJ1-4; 7 nucleotides line up with TRBD1. CDR3 length equals 14 residues. Germline V gene lookup returns CDR1 DFQATT and CDR2 SNEGSKA (reference sequence). V was clipped by 4 bases and J by 4 bases; unmatched bases: 6. Here the CDR3 reads CSATTGVYNEKLFF. The CDR3 nucleotides are TGCAGTGCTACAACAGGGGTCTATAATGAAAAACTGTTTTTT.

This clonotype has just a few counts. The chain employs TRBV12-3 or TRBV12-4 and TRBJ2-1; 7 bases agree with TRBD1. Trimming removed 5 bases from V and 4 bases from J; junction bases left unmatched: 8. The CDR3 has 15 amino acids. CDR3 sequence reads: CASSRQATGYNEQFF. The CDR3 bases are TGTGCCAGCAGTCGCCAGGCGACAGGGTACAATGAGCAGTTCTTC.

This chain connects TRBV20-1 to TRBJ2-1; a possible D gene is TRBD2 (6 bases). This CDR3 region has 14 residues. The V gene lost 6 bases and the J gene lost 10 bases, with 22 bases spanning the gap. Germline V CDR1 and CDR2: DFQATT, SNEGSKA (reference sequence). CDR3 sequence: CSATGTPRESEQFF. The CDR3 DNA reads as TGCAGTGCGACCGGGACTCCCAGGGAGTCGGAGCAGTTCTTC.

This clonotype came up a few times. The chain uses TRBV6-6 and TRBJ1-4; a possible D gene is TRBD1 (5 bases). Trimming took 2 bases from V and 6 from J, leaving 13 bases between them. CDR3 length equals 15 residues. Germline values: CDR1 MNHNY, CDR2 SVGAGI (reference sequence). CDR3 residues: CASSYASGIDEKLFF. In DNA form, the CDR3 reads TGTGCCAGCAGTTACGCTTCAGGGATTGATGAAAAACTGTTTTTT.

There are a few counts of this clonotype. The CDR3 bases are TGTGCCATCCAGCACGGGACAGTATACAATGAGCAGTACTTC. Encoded protein: CAIQHGTVYNEQYF. This rearrangement joins TRBV10-3 to TRBJ2-4; 7 bases fit TRBD1. V trimming: 8 bases; J trimming: 13 bases; junction bases outside the gene matches: 17. This CDR3 has 14 amino acids. Germline CDR1 reads ENHRY; CDR2 reads SYGVKD.

This clonotype was seen more than once but under ten times. The chain links TRBV7-2 to TRBJ2-1; TRBD1 matches 8 bases. With 3 bases clipped from V and 7 bases from J, the junction kept 8 bases outside the gene matches. From germline, CDR1 is SGHTA and CDR2 FQGNSA. The CDR3 runs 15 residues. In DNA form, the CDR3 reads TGTGCCAGCAGCTTCCGACAGGGGAGGCTGAATGAGCAGTTCTTC. Residues: CASSFRQGRLNEQFF.

The chain couples TRBV4-1 to TRBJ2-3; D might be TRBD2 (5 bases). The V and J ends lost 6 bases and 10 bases respectively, with 26 bases between them. Germline V gives CDR1 MGHRA, CDR2 YSYEKL. There are 16 residues in the CDR3. This CDR3 reads CASRQTPGLNVDAQYF. The CDR3 bases are TGCGCCAGCAGACAAACCCCAGGACTTAATGTGGATGCGCAGTATTTT.

The chain is built from TRBV7-2 and TRBJ1-4; D not resolved. Germline CDR1 and CDR2: SGHTA and FQGNSA. With 2 bases removed from V and 4 bases from J, the gap between germline ends came to 17 bases. The CDR3 has 17 residues. CDR3: CASSLMSQQGINEKLFF. The CDR3 region has the DNA TGTGCCAGCAGCTTAATGTCCCAACAAGGGATTAATGAAAAACTGTTTTTT.

CDR3 in amino acids: CASSELSSYNEQYF. The CDR3, as DNA: TGTGCCAGCAGTGAACTGAGCTCCTACAATGAGCAGTACTTC. The chain recombines TRBV2 with TRBJ2-1, with no clear D. TRBJ2-7 matches the DNA end more closely, so the J call is doubtful. The CDR3 loop spans 14 amino acids. The germline gives CDR1 SNHLY, CDR2 FYNNEI.

This chain uses TRBV9 with TRBJ2-5, with TRBD2 identical over 7 bases. In germline, CDR1 is SGDLS, CDR2 YYNGEE. The CDR3 consists of 14 residues. J was trimmed by 1 base and V by 4 bases; bases with no gene match: 4. The CDR3 protein is CASSPQRGQETQYF. The CDR3 DNA sequence: TGTGCCAGCAGCCCCCAGCGGGGCCAAGAGACCCAGTACTTC.

The rearrangement links TRBV10-3 to TRBJ2-1, with TRBD2 matching 8 bases. Germline V gene data show CDR1 as ENHRY and CDR2 as SYGVKD. V lost 10 bases and J lost 4; bases outside the gene matches: 6. There are 13 residues in the CDR3. Here the CDR3 reads CATVAGPYNEQFF. Written as DNA, the CDR3 is TGTGCCACCGTAGCGGGGCCGTACAATGAGCAGTTCTTC.

This clonotype came up a few times. The chain has TRBV7-9 and TRBJ1-1; D is uncertain. V lost 8 bases and J 0 bases, leaving 10 bases between the germline ends. Germline values: CDR1 SEHNR, CDR2 FQNEAQ (reference sequence). The CDR3 consists of 13 residues. CDR3 residues: CASGVAVNTEAFF. The CDR3 DNA reads as TGTGCCAGCGGGGTCGCCGTGAACACTGAAGCTTTCTTT. Full variable domain (remainder filled in from reference TRBV7-9 and TRBJ1-1): DTGVSQNPRHKITKRGQNVTFRCDPISEHNRLYWYRQTLGQGPEFLTYFQNEAQLEKSRLLSDRFSAERPKGSFSTLEIQRTEQGDSAMYLCASGVAVNTEAFFGQGTRLTVV.

In this sample, this clonotype turned up once. This chain uses TRBV5-1 with TRBJ2-5, with D possibly TRBD2 on 5 matching bases. Germline V gene lookup returns CDR1 SGHRS and CDR2 YFSETQ. V was clipped by 4 bases and J by 0 bases, with 13 bases between them. The CDR3 totals 15 residues. The CDR3 region is CASSPEAEYQETQYF. Written as DNA, the CDR3 is TGCGCCAGCAGCCCGGAAGCGGAGTACCAAGAGACCCAGTACTTC.

The gene calls are TRBV28 and TRBJ1-2, with 9 bases fitting TRBD1. The CDR3 covers 14 residues. Germline CDR1 and CDR2: MDHEN and SYDVKM. V was clipped by 5 bases and J by 7 bases; unmatched bases: 8. The CDR3 DNA reads TGTGCCAGCAGTACCTCCGGGACAGGGCCTGGCTACACCTTC. Its protein product is CASSTSGTGPGYTF.

The genes are TRBV12-3 or TRBV12-4 and TRBJ2-3; D assignment may be TRBD1 or TRBD2 (5 bases each). The length of the CDR3 is 17 residues. Trimming stripped 4 bases from V and 2 bases from J, with 19 bases between. The CDR3 reads CASSSRGSKRTTDTQYF. DNA of the CDR3: TGTGCCAGCAGTTCTCGGGGCAGCAAGAGGACCACAGATACGCAGTATTTT.

V gene TRBV2 combines with J gene TRBJ2-7; D assignment may be TRBD1 or TRBD2 (6 bases each). This CDR3 is 11 amino acids long. V shed 2 bases and J shed 11 bases, with 10 bases lying between them. Germline CDR1 reads SNHLY; CDR2 reads FYNNEI. CDR3 residues: CASSERGPEYF. The DNA of the CDR3 is TGTGCCAGCAGTGAACGGGGGCCGGAGTACTTC. The variable domain in full, with the rest retrieved from reference TRBV2 and TRBJ2-7, is EPEVTQTPSHQVTQMGQEVILRCVPISNHLYFYWYRQILGQKVEFLVSFYNNEISEKSEIFDDQFSVERPDGSNFTLKIRSTKLEDSAMYFCASSERGPEYFGPGTRLTVT.